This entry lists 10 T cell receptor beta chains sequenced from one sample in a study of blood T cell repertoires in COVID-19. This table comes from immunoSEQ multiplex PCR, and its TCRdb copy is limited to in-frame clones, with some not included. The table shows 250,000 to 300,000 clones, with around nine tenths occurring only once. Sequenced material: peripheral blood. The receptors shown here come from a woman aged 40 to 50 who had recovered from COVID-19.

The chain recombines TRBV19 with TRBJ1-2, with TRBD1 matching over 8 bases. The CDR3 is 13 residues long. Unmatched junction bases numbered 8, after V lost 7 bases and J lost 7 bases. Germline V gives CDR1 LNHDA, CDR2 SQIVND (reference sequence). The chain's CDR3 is CASMGRGLGGYTF. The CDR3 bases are TGTGCCAGTATGGGCAGGGGGCTAGGTGGCTACACCTTC.

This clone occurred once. The CDR3 loop is CATSGPPGAGRHNEQFF. The DNA of the CDR3 is TGTGCCACCAGTGGTCCCCCCGGGGCGGGAAGGCACAATGAGCAGTTCTTC. The chain recombines TRBV24-1 with TRBJ2-1, with a weak D call TRBD2 (6 bases). CDR1 and CDR2 from the germline V gene are KGHDR and SFDVKD. V shed 5 bases and J shed 5 bases, with 21 bases lying between them. This CDR3 region has 17 residues.

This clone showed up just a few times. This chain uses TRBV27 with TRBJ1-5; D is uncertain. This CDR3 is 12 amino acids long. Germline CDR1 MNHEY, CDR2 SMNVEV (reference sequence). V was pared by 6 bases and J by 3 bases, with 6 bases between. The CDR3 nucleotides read TGTGCCAGCAGGTCACTCAATCAGCCCCAGCATTTT. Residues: CASRSLNQPQHF.

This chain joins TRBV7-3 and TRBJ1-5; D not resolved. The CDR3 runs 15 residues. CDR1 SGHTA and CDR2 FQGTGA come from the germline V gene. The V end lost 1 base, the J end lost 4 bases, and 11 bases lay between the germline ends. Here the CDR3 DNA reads TGTGCCAGCAGCTTAAATGGCGGCCGAAATCAGCCCCAGCATTTT. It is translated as CASSLNGGRNQPQHF.

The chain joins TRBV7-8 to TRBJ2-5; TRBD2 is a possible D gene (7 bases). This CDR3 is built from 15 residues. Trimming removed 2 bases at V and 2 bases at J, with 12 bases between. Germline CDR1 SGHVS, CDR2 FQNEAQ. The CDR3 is CASSLMGGAQETQYF. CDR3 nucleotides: TGTGCCAGCAGCTTAATGGGGGGGGCACAAGAGACCCAGTACTTC. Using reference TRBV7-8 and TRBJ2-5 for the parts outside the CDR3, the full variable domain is GAGVSQSPRYKVAKRGQDVALRCDPISGHVSLFWYQQALGQGPEFLTYFQNEAQLDKSGLPSDRFFAERPEGSVSTLKIQRTQQEDSAVYLCASSLMGGAQETQYFGPGTRLLVL.

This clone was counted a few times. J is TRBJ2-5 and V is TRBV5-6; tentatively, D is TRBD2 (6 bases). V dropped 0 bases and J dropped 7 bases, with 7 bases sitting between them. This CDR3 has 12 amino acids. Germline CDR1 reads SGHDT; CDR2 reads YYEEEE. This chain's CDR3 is CASSLAGGTQYF. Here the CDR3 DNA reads TGTGCCAGCAGCTTGGCCGGGGGGACCCAGTACTTC.

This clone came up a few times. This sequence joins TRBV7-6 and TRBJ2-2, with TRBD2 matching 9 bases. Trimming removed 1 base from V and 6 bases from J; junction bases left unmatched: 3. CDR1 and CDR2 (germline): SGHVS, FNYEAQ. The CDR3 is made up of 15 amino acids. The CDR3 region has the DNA TGTGCCAGCAGCTTAGGGACTAGCGTTGCCGGGGAGCTGTTTTTT. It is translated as CASSLGTSVAGELFF. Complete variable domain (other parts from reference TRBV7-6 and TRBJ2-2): GAGVSQSPRYKVTKRGQDVALRCDPISGHVSLYWYRQALGQGPEFLTYFNYEAQQDKSGLPNDRFSAERPEGSISTLTIQRTEQRDSAMYRCASSLGTSVAGELFFGEGSRLTVL.

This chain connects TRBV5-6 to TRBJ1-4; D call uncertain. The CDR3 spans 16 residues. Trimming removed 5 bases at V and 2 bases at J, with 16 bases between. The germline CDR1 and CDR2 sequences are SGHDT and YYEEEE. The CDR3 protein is CASSLEEGRTNEKLFF. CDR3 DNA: TGTGCCAGCAGTCTTGAGGAGGGCCGGACTAATGAAAAACTGTTTTTT.

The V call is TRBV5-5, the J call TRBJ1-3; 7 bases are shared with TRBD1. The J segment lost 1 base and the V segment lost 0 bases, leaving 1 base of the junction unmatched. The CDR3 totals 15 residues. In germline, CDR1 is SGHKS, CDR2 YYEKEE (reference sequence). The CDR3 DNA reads TGTGCCAGCAGCTTGGGGGACAGTTCTGGAAACACCATATATTTT. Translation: CASSLGDSSGNTIYF.

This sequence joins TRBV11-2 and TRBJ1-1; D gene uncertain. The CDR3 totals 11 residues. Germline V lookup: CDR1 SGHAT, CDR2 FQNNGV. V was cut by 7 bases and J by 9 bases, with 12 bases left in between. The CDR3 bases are TGTGCCAGCATCGGCCAGCGGCAAGCTTTCTTT. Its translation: CASIGQRQAFF.